This TCR beta chain is drawn from a study of blood T cells in healthy people across ages. As for the study in general: Template switching retrieved approximately one barcoded beta molecule for each two T cells. General study points: Naive T cell percentage and TCR beta diversity correlated strongly.

Researchers collected around 11 milliliters of peripheral blood from every single donor. With a J-beta primer mix and a sample-barcoded 5' primer, a second PCR ran roughly 6 to 12 cycles. Each cDNA molecule received a tag from a template-switch adaptor that had 12 random nucleotides. One entry per CDR3 protein results from TCRdb running MiXCR on the 5' RACE reads. Altogether over 1,200,000 distinct CDR3 sequences are present, approximately 59% being singletons, with the ten largest covering over 6.5%. About this clonotype itself: The antigen is undetermined. The junction and the germline gene differ at one end; a read error may be behind it.

The receptor comes from a man between 18 and 29 years old in good health. Material: blood.

This CDR3 reads CTSSPSRNEQFF. The CDR3 coding sequence is TGTACCAGCAGTCCGAGTCGCAATGAGCAGTTCTTC. The V call is TRBV12-3 or TRBV12-4, the J call TRBJ2-1; D remains unclear. This CDR3 comprises 12 residues.